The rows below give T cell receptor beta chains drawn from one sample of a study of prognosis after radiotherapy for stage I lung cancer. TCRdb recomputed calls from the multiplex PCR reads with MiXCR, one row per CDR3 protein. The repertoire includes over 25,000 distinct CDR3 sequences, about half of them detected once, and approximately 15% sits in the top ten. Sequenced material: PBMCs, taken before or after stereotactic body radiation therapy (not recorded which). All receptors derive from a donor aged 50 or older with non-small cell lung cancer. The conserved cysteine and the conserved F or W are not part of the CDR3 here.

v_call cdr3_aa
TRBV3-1 ASSQALSGGSLVETQY
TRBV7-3 AISLTTSSNDQF
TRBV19 ASSIWAGADQETQY
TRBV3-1 ASSQAGTSVELF
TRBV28 ASSLWGSGREADEQY
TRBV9 ASSEFSGGTQY
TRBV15 ATSLTGGDNSPLH
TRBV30 ARSVTGVNSPLH
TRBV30 AWSVRSRDRGRMNTEAF
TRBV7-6 ASSLDVGRGYEQY
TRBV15 ATSRDVLDTQY